A single sample gave rise to the 5 T cell receptor beta chains below, sequenced in a study of T cell responses to AZD1222 COVID-19 vaccine. Method: immunoSEQ multiplex PCR; TCRdb's copy keeps in-frame clones and lacks some. The sample carries about 130,000 clones, nearly 95% recorded once. Material: peripheral blood, obtained on day 0 of AZD1222 vaccination. These receptors originate from an adult in good health.

J is TRBJ1-6 and V is TRBV6-4; TRBD1 matches 11 bases. CDR1 is MRHNA, CDR2 SNTAGT, per germline. Trimming at V came to 3 bases and at J to 7 bases, leaving 5 bases not matched to a gene. The CDR3 runs 16 residues. For the CDR3, the DNA is TGTGCCAGCAGTGAAGGGACAGGGGGGTTCAATTCACCCCTCCACTTT. It is translated as CASSEGTGGFNSPLHF.

The rearrangement joins TRBV6-1 to TRBJ2-6; possible D gene TRBD1, 5 bases. Trimming took 1 base from V and 4 from J, leaving 14 bases between them. The length of the CDR3 is 17 residues. Germline V CDR1 and CDR2: MNHNS, SASEGT. The CDR3 sequence is CASSEGKVRAGANVLTF. For the CDR3, the DNA is TGTGCCAGCAGTGAAGGAAAGGTCAGGGCCGGGGCCAACGTCCTGACTTTC.

This chain connects TRBV5-1 to TRBJ2-7, with no clear D. Germline V gives CDR1 SGHRS, CDR2 YFSETQ. V lost 0 bases and J lost 0, with 10 bases in between. The CDR3 has 15 residues. The CDR3 reads CASSLVDLSSYEQYF. CDR3 bases: TGCGCCAGCAGCTTGGTTGACTTAAGCTCCTACGAGCAGTACTTC.

The table lists this clone with a count of one. This chain links TRBV12-3 or TRBV12-4 with TRBJ1-3, with D possibly being TRBD1 (5 bases). Between the trimmed V and J ends, which lost 8 bases and 4 bases, there was a span of 12 bases. CDR3 size: 13 residues. CDR3 residues: CASGQENGNTIYF. The DNA for the CDR3 is TGTGCCAGCGGACAAGAGAACGGAAACACCATATATTTT.

There are a few counts of this clone. The chain combines TRBV27 with TRBJ1-5; 9 bases line up with TRBD1. The CDR3 extends over 17 amino acids. CDR1 is MNHEY and CDR2 is SMNVEV in the germline V gene (reference sequence). J gave up 1 base and V 0 bases, and 4 bases lay outside the gene matches. The chain's CDR3 is CASSLSTGQGSNQPQHF. CDR3 sequence (DNA): TGTGCCAGCAGTTTATCAACGGGACAGGGAAGCAATCAGCCCCAGCATTTT.